A single sample gave rise to the 21 T cell receptor beta chains below, sequenced in a study of shared clonotypes between healthy human individuals. Method: immunoSEQ multiplex PCR; TCRdb's copy keeps in-frame clones and lacks some. The data contain roughly 1 million clones, 75% of them seen just once; the ten biggest clones take up about 1.5%. The sequencing input was memory CD4+ T cells sorted from blood. Subset meaning: CD45RA-negative fraction. The receptor set was obtained from a man between 18 and 35 years old in good health.

This rearrangement joins TRBV6-6 to TRBJ1-5; D gene ambiguous. With 5 bases removed from V and 2 bases from J, the gap between germline ends came to 16 bases. The CDR3 extends over 16 amino acids. Germline CDR1 and CDR2: MNHNY and SVGAGI (reference sequence). The CDR3 protein is CASSKTPPDGNQPQHF. DNA of the CDR3: TGTGCCAGCAGTAAGACACCCCCGGACGGCAATCAGCCCCAGCATTTT.

This clone turned up a few times. The chain combines TRBV5-1 with TRBJ1-6; TRBD1 is a possible D gene (5 bases). CDR1 is SGHRS and CDR2 is YFSETQ in the germline V gene. This CDR3 comprises 14 residues. V dropped 0 bases and J dropped 10 bases, with 11 bases sitting between them. Here the CDR3 DNA reads TGCGCCAGCAGCTTGGGGGACTTTGCCTCACCCCTCCACTTT. Encoded protein: CASSLGDFASPLHF.

J is TRBJ1-5 and V is TRBV7-8, with TRBD1 identical over 10 bases. J lost 6 bases, V lost 5 bases, and 7 bases had no gene match. The CDR3 has 15 residues. Germline CDR1 reads SGHVS; CDR2 reads FQNEAQ. DNA of the CDR3: TGTGCCAGCAGCCCCGACAGGGGGCGTTTTCAGCCCCAGCATTTT. Its translation: CASSPDRGRFQPQHF.

V and J are TRBV10-1 and TRBJ2-7; D may correspond to TRBD1 or TRBD2 (5 bases each). From germline, CDR1 is WNHNN and CDR2 SYGVQD (reference sequence). The CDR3 has 14 amino acids. V was trimmed by 6 bases and J by 2 bases, leaving 14 bases between them. The CDR3 DNA reads as TGCGCCAGCAGCCGGGACCCGCGCCCCTACGAGCAGTACTTC. It translates to CASSRDPRPYEQYF.

The chain carries TRBV4-3 and TRBJ1-2; possibly TRBD1 for D (5 bases). From germline, CDR1 is LGHNA and CDR2 YSLEER. V was clipped by 1 base and J by 1 base, with 16 bases between them. This CDR3 comprises 17 residues. CDR3 sequence (DNA): TGCGCCAGCAGCCAAGTCGGGACCTTTTCCCGTAACTATGGCTACACCTTC. Protein product: CASSQVGTFSRNYGYTF.

The CDR3 region has the DNA TGTGCCAGCAGCTTCCTGATACGGGAGTGGGAGCGAGATACGCAGTATTTT. Translating it yields CASSFLIREWERDTQYF. The gene calls are TRBV7-2 and TRBJ2-3; maybe TRBD2 (6 bases). The germline gives CDR1 SGHTA, CDR2 FQGNSA. V was trimmed by 3 bases and J by 5 bases, leaving 21 bases between them. The CDR3 has 17 residues. Looking up the rest from reference TRBV7-2 and TRBJ2-3 gives the full variable domain: GAGVSQSPSNKVTEKGKDVELRCDPISGHTALYWYRQSLGQGLEFLIYFQGNSAPDKSGLPSDRFSAERTGGSVSTLTIQRTQQEDSAVYLCASSFLIREWERDTQYFGPGTRLTVL.

The V gene is TRBV7-9, the J gene TRBJ2-1; D remains unclear. CDR3 size: 12 residues. Germline loops: CDR1 SEHNR, CDR2 FQNEAQ (reference sequence). The V gene lost 7 bases and the J gene lost 7 bases, with 11 bases spanning the gap. CDR3 amino acids: CASTQADNEQFF. The CDR3 region has the DNA TGTGCCAGCACTCAGGCGGATAATGAGCAGTTCTTC.

This clone was counted only a few times. The genes are TRBV19 and TRBJ2-2; 8 nucleotides align to TRBD1. Germline loops: CDR1 LNHDA, CDR2 SQIVND (reference sequence). V lost 5 bases and J lost 0; bases outside the gene matches: 2. This CDR3 has 15 residues. This chain's CDR3 is CASSQTGANTGELFF. The CDR3 coding sequence is TGTGCCAGTAGTCAGACAGGGGCGAACACCGGGGAGCTGTTTTTT.

The chain combines TRBV5-1 with TRBJ1-1; D perhaps matches TRBD1 (5 bases). Trimming took 2 bases from V and 3 from J, leaving 8 bases between them. The CDR3 has 13 amino acids. The germline V gene has CDR1 SGHRS and CDR2 YFSETQ. CDR3 protein: CASSFRVDTEAFF. The CDR3 DNA sequence: TGCGCCAGCAGCTTCAGGGTTGACACTGAAGCTTTCTTT.

The gene calls are TRBV2 and TRBJ1-2; TRBD1 agrees at 7 bases. Unmatched junction bases numbered 11, after V lost 4 bases and J lost 0 bases. Per the germline V gene, CDR1 is SNHLY and CDR2 is FYNNEI. CDR3 length equals 17 residues. CDR3 in DNA: TGTGCCAGCAGTGTGAGGGACAGCTCGATTTCTAACTATGGCTACACCTTC. Translating it yields CASSVRDSSISNYGYTF.

For this clone: This may come from a read error, since a much larger clone is one base off. This sequence joins TRBV5-6 and TRBJ2-7; 9 nucleotides align to TRBD1. The germline gives CDR1 SGHDT, CDR2 YYEEEE. The CDR3 is made up of 15 amino acids. With 0 bases clipped from V and 5 bases from J, the junction kept 6 bases outside the gene matches. The CDR3 coding sequence is TGTGCCAGCAGCTTGGCCGGGACAGGGATCAACGAGCAGTACTTC. Translation gives CASSLAGTGINEQYF.

V and J are TRBV28 and TRBJ1-2; no definite D call. With 1 base removed from V and 1 base from J, the gap between germline ends came to 7 bases. CDR3 size: 14 residues. The germline V gene has CDR1 MDHEN and CDR2 SYDVKM. The CDR3 loop reads CASSLLGYNYGYTF. CDR3 DNA sequence: TGTGCCAGCAGTTTATTGGGATATAACTATGGCTACACCTTC.

The rearrangement uses TRBV7-2 and TRBJ1-1; D unresolved. V was clipped by 1 base and J by 5 bases, with 11 bases between them. CDR3 length equals 14 residues. CDR1 and CDR2 (germline): SGHTA, FQGNSA. CDR3 nucleotides: TGTGCCAGCAGCTTAGGGGCTCTCGGGACTGAAGCTTTCTTT. This sequence encodes CASSLGALGTEAFF.

This clone has just one count. This chain joins TRBV5-6 and TRBJ2-5, with D unresolved. This CDR3 spans 14 amino acids. Germline V CDR1 and CDR2: SGHDT, YYEEEE. The V and J ends lost 0 bases and 4 bases respectively, with 10 bases between them. As DNA, the CDR3 is TGTGCCAGCAGCTTGGGTCTTAGTAGAGAGACCCAGTACTTC. Protein product: CASSLGLSRETQYF.

The chain uses TRBV19 and TRBJ1-6, with 9 bases fitting TRBD1. Germline lookup yields CDR1 LNHDA and CDR2 SQIVND (reference sequence). The CDR3 loop spans 15 amino acids. With 6 bases clipped from V and 10 bases from J, the junction kept 10 bases outside the gene matches. The CDR3 spells CASSDLGQGWSPLHF. CDR3 coding DNA: TGTGCCAGTAGCGATCTGGGACAGGGTTGGTCACCCCTCCACTTT. The full variable domain, in which reference TRBV19 and TRBJ1-6 provide the parts outside the CDR3, is DGGITQSPKYLFRKEGQNVTLSCEQNLNHDAMYWYRQDPGQGLRLIYYSQIVNDFQKGDIAEGYSVSREKKESFPLTVTSAQKNPTAFYLCASSDLGQGWSPLHFGNGTRLTVT.

Details on this clone: Other DNA sequences in this sample translate to the same CDR3. The CDR3 DNA reads TGCGCCAGCAGCTACACGAACACTGAAGCTTTCTTT. It is translated as CASSYTNTEAFF. The J gene is TRBJ1-1, the V gene TRBV5-1; D ambiguous. This CDR3 has 12 residues. V shed 3 bases and J shed 1 base, with 4 bases lying between them. Germline CDR1 and CDR2: SGHRS and YFSETQ.

The chain has TRBV19 and TRBJ2-7, with TRBD1 identical over 9 bases. Germline V lookup: CDR1 LNHDA, CDR2 SQIVND (reference sequence). The CDR3 has 15 residues. V dropped 8 bases and J dropped 4; count of bases not matched to a gene: 12. The DNA for the CDR3 is TGTGCCAGTGGATCCGGGACAGGGCTTGTTTACGAGCAGTACTTC. Protein sequence: CASGSGTGLVYEQYF.

V usage is TRBV6-5 and J usage is TRBJ2-7, with 7 nucleotides matching TRBD1. The CDR3 contains 14 residues. Germline-derived CDR1 and CDR2 are MNHEY and SVGAGI. The V segment lost 6 bases and the J segment 4 bases; nucleotides outside the gene matches: 9. CDR3 DNA: TGTGCCAGCAGATCCCGGACACAGGGGTACGAGCAGTACTTC. This translates into CASRSRTQGYEQYF.

The rearrangement uses TRBV19 and TRBJ1-5, with a possible D match to TRBD1 (6 bases). The CDR3 has 15 amino acids. V lost 11 bases, J lost 0 bases, and 17 bases lay in between. The germline gives CDR1 LNHDA, CDR2 SQIVND (reference sequence). The chain's CDR3 is CASLPTGISNQPQHF. The CDR3 DNA sequence: TGTGCCTCATTACCTACAGGGATTAGCAATCAGCCCCAGCATTTT.

V and J are TRBV11-2 and TRBJ2-4; 8 nucleotides align to TRBD1. The V gene end was trimmed by 4 bases and the J gene end by 4 bases; junction bases not matched to a gene: 6. The germline V gene encodes CDR1 SGHAT and CDR2 FQNNGV. This CDR3 comprises 15 residues. The DNA of the CDR3 is TGTGCCAGCAGCTCACTAGACAGGGGAAAAAACATTCAGTACTTC. Its protein product is CASSSLDRGKNIQYF.

This sequence joins TRBV28 and TRBJ1-2; the D is unclear. V dropped 4 bases and J dropped 5 bases, with 11 bases sitting between them. Germline V CDR1 and CDR2: MDHEN, SYDVKM. CDR3 length: 13 residues. Here the CDR3 DNA reads TGTGCCAGCAGTTCACAAAGTCTTTATGGCTACACCTTC. This gives the protein CASSSQSLYGYTF.